This TCR beta chain was identified in a study of human T cells and chemical hapten exposure. Overall study: Minor volume differences among pooled libraries chiefly drove per-sample TCR yield variation.

This clonotype was counted between two and nine times. Its antigen is unknown. Notes on the study in general: No change in TCRs above 1 in 1000 frequency was produced by DPC sensitization.

The germline V and J ends were trimmed by 6 bases and 2 bases, with 12 bases remaining between them. The CDR3 contains 14 residues. Each cDNA molecule in the library carried unique molecular identifiers. TCRdb processed the RACE reads anew with MiXCR; each CDR3 protein has one entry. The table has about 96,000 distinct CDR3 sequences, 9% to 9.5% seen once. The sample's time point: patch test 2, 6 weeks after DPC sensitization. Treatment specified: therapeutic diphenylcyclopropenone sensitization with weekly scalp DPC. Blood draws came before every patch-test application. The chain links TRBV12-3 or TRBV12-4 to TRBJ2-3, with no clear D. The origin of this receptor is a woman aged 40 to 49 with alopecia areata. Some clones in this sample may be carry-over from other donors' samples. Sequences were derived from whole blood, sampled in connection with sensitization to the hapten diphenylcyclopropenone (DPC). The CDR3 protein is CASSPQEYTDTQYF. CDR3 coding DNA: TGTGCCAGCAGCCCCCAGGAATACACAGATACGCAGTATTTT.